The entry that follows covers one TCR beta chain sequence. The target antigen is unknown. The sample belongs to a study of vaccination and CD4 T cells after COVID-19. Treatment reported: roughly 10-day PBMC culture with coronavirus spike peptide pools or control peptides (ViraFEST assay). The CDR3 totals 19 residues. With 0 bases clipped from V and 4 bases from J, the junction kept 12 bases outside the gene matches. CDR1 and CDR2 (germline): SGHTA, FQGNSA. Sequencing of cultured CD4+ T cell DNA used the Oncomine TCR Beta short-read assay. TCRdb itself ran the PCR reads through MiXCR, one entry per CDR3 protein. Altogether more than 12,000 distinct CDR3 sequences are present, nearly 75% being singletons, with the ten largest covering 11%.

The sequencing input was CD4+ T cells from blood, cultured in vitro. The TCR sequence derives from a human donor who had recovered from COVID-19. The rearrangement links TRBV7-2 to TRBJ1-1, with 12 bases identical to TRBD1. Written as DNA, the CDR3 is TGTGCCAGCAGCTTAGCCTCGCCGGGACAGGGGGCTCGAAGCACTGAAGCTTTCTTT. It is translated as CASSLASPGQGARSTEAFF.